This is a list of T cell receptor beta chains from one sample in a study of blood T cell repertoires in COVID-19. Sequencing used immunoSEQ multiplex PCR; TCRdb keeps in-frame clones, though not all of them. Found here are about 190,000 clones, around 76% of them singletons; the top ten hold roughly 7.1%. The sequenced material came from peripheral blood. These receptors all stem from a woman aged 60 to 75 with COVID-19, enrolled during active disease. Both conserved end residues are part of each CDR3. A D gene is named only where the DNA matches it firmly. Clone size is shown for a subset of rows, as once, few, many or a class of expanded clone.

D: TRBD1; size: NA; V: TRBV9; J: TRBJ2-7; CDR3: CASSVGGQAPYEQYF; DNA: TGTGCCAGCAGCGTCGGCGGACAGGCTCCCTACGAGCAGTACTTC
D: TRBD1; size: NA; V: TRBV5-1; J: TRBJ1-1; CDR3: CASSSNTGGNTEAFF; DNA: TGCGCCAGCAGCTCCAACACAGGGGGGAACACTGAAGCTTTCTTT
D: TRBD1; size: once; V: TRBV4-1; J: TRBJ1-1; CDR3: CASSTAGSGGTEAFF; DNA: TGCGCCAGCAGCACCGCCGGATCAGGGGGCACTGAAGCTTTCTTT
D: TRBD2; size: once; V: TRBV9; J: TRBJ2-2; CDR3: CASSVGDGGRTGELFF; DNA: TGTGCCAGCAGCGTAGGGGACGGCGGGAGGACCGGGGAGCTGTTTTTT
D: NA; size: NA; V: TRBV5-1; J: TRBJ2-3; CDR3: CASSYTREDTQYF; DNA: TGCGCCAGCAGTTACACTCGGGAGGATACGCAGTATTTT
D: TRBD1; size: NA; V: TRBV28; J: TRBJ2-7; CDR3: CASSPGDRGSYEQYF; DNA: TGTGCCAGCAGTCCCGGGGACAGGGGTTCCTACGAGCAGTACTTC
D: TRBD2; size: NA; V: TRBV6-4; J: TRBJ2-1; CDR3: CASSDSFGTSGYNEQFF; DNA: TGTGCCAGCAGTGACTCTTTTGGGACTAGCGGTTACAATGAGCAGTTCTTC
D: TRBD1; size: NA; V: TRBV30; J: TRBJ1-5; CDR3: CAWSPPGTGRTQPQHF; DNA: TGTGCCTGGAGTCCCCCCGGGACAGGGAGGACTCAGCCCCAGCATTTT
D: NA; size: NA; V: TRBV5-1; J: TRBJ2-3; CDR3: CASSSEGDTDTQYF; DNA: TGCGCCAGCAGCTCGGAAGGGGACACAGATACGCAGTATTTT
D: NA; size: once; V: TRBV27; J: TRBJ2-7; CDR3: CASRQEAASYYEQYF; DNA: TGTGCCAGCAGACAAGAGGCGGCTTCCTACTACGAGCAGTACTTC
D: NA; size: NA; V: TRBV19; J: TRBJ1-5; CDR3: CASSFERRGNQPQHF; DNA: TGTGCCAGTAGCTTTGAGAGGCGAGGCAATCAGCCCCAGCATTTT
D: TRBD1; size: NA; V: TRBV11-2; J: TRBJ1-1; CDR3: CASTITQGANTEAFF; DNA: TGTGCCAGCACCATTACCCAGGGGGCGAACACTGAAGCTTTCTTT
D: NA; size: many; V: TRBV24-1; J: TRBJ2-1; CDR3: CATSDFTDHNEQFF; DNA: TGTGCCACCAGTGATTTTACAGATCACAATGAGCAGTTCTTC
D: TRBD1; size: NA; V: TRBV19; J: TRBJ2-1; CDR3: CASSTTGVVSSYNEQFF; DNA: TGTGCCAGTAGTACTACAGGGGTAGTTAGCTCCTACAATGAGCAGTTCTTC
D: NA; size: NA; V: TRBV18; J: TRBJ1-4; CDR3: CASSPDSPEKLFF; DNA: TGTGCCAGCTCTCCGGACAGTCCTGAAAAACTGTTTTTT
D: NA; size: NA; V: TRBV19; J: TRBJ2-5; CDR3: CASSHQVSGGTQYF; DNA: TGTGCCAGTAGCCATCAGGTTAGCGGAGGGACCCAGTACTTC
D: NA; size: NA; V: TRBV10-3; J: TRBJ2-3; CDR3: CAISTNLQGTDTQYF; DNA: TGTGCCATCAGTACGAACTTACAGGGCACAGATACGCAGTATTTT
D: NA; size: once; V: TRBV11-2; J: TRBJ2-6; CDR3: CASGRGKGFTGANVLTF; DNA: TGTGCCAGCGGGCGGGGAAAGGGATTCACTGGGGCCAACGTCCTGACTTTC
D: NA; size: NA; V: TRBV30; J: TRBJ2-7; CDR3: CAWRSRGPNEQYF; DNA: TGTGCCTGGCGGTCCAGGGGTCCCAACGAGCAGTACTTC
D: TRBD1; size: NA; V: TRBV28; J: TRBJ1-1; CDR3: CASSPGGWGTEAFF; DNA: TGTGCCAGCAGTCCAGGGGGCTGGGGCACTGAAGCTTTCTTT
D: NA; size: NA; V: TRBV5-1; J: TRBJ1-2; CDR3: CASSLEVANYGYTF; DNA: TGCGCCAGCAGCTTGGAAGTAGCTAACTATGGCTACACCTTC
D: NA; size: NA; V: TRBV6-2/TRBV6-3; J: TRBJ2-5; CDR3: CASSYVRETQYF; DNA: TGTGCCAGCAGTTATGTGAGAGAGACCCAGTACTTC
D: NA; size: NA; V: TRBV5-8; J: TRBJ1-1; CDR3: CASSWGRGRSTEAFF; DNA: TGTGCCAGCAGCTGGGGGCGGGGGAGGAGCACTGAAGCTTTCTTT
D: TRBD1; size: NA; V: TRBV3-1/TRBV3-2; J: TRBJ1-1; CDR3: CASSQGQGGNTEAFF; DNA: TGTGCCAGCAGCCAAGGACAGGGAGGGAACACTGAAGCTTTCTTT
D: NA; size: few; V: TRBV6-2/TRBV6-3; J: TRBJ2-3; CDR3: CASSFTAQEGGTDTQYF; DNA: TGTGCCAGCAGTTTCACCGCGCAGGAAGGGGGAACAGATACGCAGTATTTT
D: NA; size: NA; V: TRBV3-1/TRBV3-2; J: TRBJ2-6; CDR3: CASSPTGLSGGANVLTF; DNA: TGTGCCAGCAGCCCGACAGGTCTCTCTGGAGGGGCCAACGTCCTGACTTTC
D: TRBD1; size: once; V: TRBV27; J: TRBJ2-5; CDR3: CASSPRTGPETQYF; DNA: TGTGCCAGCAGTCCTAGGACAGGGCCAGAGACCCAGTACTTC
D: TRBD1; size: NA; V: TRBV6-5; J: TRBJ1-1; CDR3: CASTVTGVANTEAFF; DNA: TGTGCCAGCACCGTGACAGGGGTCGCGAACACTGAAGCTTTCTTT
D: NA; size: medium-sized; V: TRBV25-1; J: TRBJ2-1; CDR3: CASSESSRQFF; DNA: TGTGCCAGCAGTGAATCCTCGCGGCAGTTCTTC
D: TRBD1; size: once; V: TRBV29-1; J: TRBJ2-6; CDR3: CSVFGTGVGANVLTF; DNA: TGCAGCGTTTTCGGGACAGGGGTTGGGGCCAACGTCCTGACTTTC
D: TRBD1; size: NA; V: TRBV6-5; J: TRBJ1-1; CDR3: CASSTGGGGNTEAFF; DNA: TGTGCCAGCAGTACAGGGGGCGGTGGGAACACTGAAGCTTTCTTT
D: TRBD1; size: NA; V: TRBV9; J: TRBJ1-3; CDR3: CASSGDRLGNTIYF; DNA: TGTGCCAGCAGCGGGGACAGATTGGGGAACACCATATATTTT
D: TRBD1; size: few; V: TRBV28; J: TRBJ1-2; CDR3: CASSPRQGLWYGYTF; DNA: TGTGCCAGCAGTCCCCGACAGGGCCTTTGGTATGGCTACACCTTC
D: NA; size: NA; V: TRBV6-1; J: TRBJ1-1; CDR3: CASSEGENTEAFF; DNA: TGTGCCAGCAGTGAAGGCGAGAACACTGAAGCTTTCTTT
D: TRBD2; size: NA; V: TRBV6-2/TRBV6-3; J: TRBJ2-7; CDR3: CASSYSTGRLEQYF; DNA: TGTGCCAGCAGTTACTCGACCGGGAGGCTCGAGCAGTACTTC
D: NA; size: NA; V: TRBV6-6; J: TRBJ1-1; CDR3: CAGGEGTEAFF; DNA: TGTGCCGGGGGGGAGGGCACTGAAGCTTTCTTT
D: NA; size: NA; V: TRBV7-3; J: TRBJ1-6; CDR3: CASSISAPAAGSPLHF; DNA: TGTGCCAGCAGCATTTCCGCCCCGGCGGCTGGCTCACCCCTCCACTTT
D: TRBD1; size: NA; V: TRBV3-1/TRBV3-2; J: TRBJ2-2; CDR3: CASRTGLNTGELFF; DNA: TGTGCCAGCAGGACAGGGCTCAACACCGGGGAGCTGTTTTTT